This T cell receptor beta chain was found in a study of cytomegalovirus exposure and HLA in healthy donors. This table comes from immunoSEQ multiplex PCR, and its TCRdb copy is limited to in-frame clones, with some not included. The repertoire holds some 150,000 clones, with about 88% as singletons. With regard to this clone: The antigen remains undetermined.

With 6 bases removed from V and 5 bases from J, the gap between germline ends came to 8 bases. This CDR3 comprises 12 residues. Germline CDR1 is MDHEN and CDR2 is SYDVKM. Findings of the study overall: A later analysis found first-cohort TCR clusters tended to co-occur in the 130 or so validation repertoires. A few CMV-associated chains were confirmed in vitro to be specific for CMV antigens.

Sequenced material: PBMCs. The chain links TRBV28 to TRBJ2-1; the D is unclear. This receptor was identified in a woman younger than 30 in good health and CMV-seropositive. CDR3 sequence (DNA): TGTGCCAGCAGCCCCCCCAACAATGAGCAGTTCTTC. It is translated as CASSPPNNEQFF.